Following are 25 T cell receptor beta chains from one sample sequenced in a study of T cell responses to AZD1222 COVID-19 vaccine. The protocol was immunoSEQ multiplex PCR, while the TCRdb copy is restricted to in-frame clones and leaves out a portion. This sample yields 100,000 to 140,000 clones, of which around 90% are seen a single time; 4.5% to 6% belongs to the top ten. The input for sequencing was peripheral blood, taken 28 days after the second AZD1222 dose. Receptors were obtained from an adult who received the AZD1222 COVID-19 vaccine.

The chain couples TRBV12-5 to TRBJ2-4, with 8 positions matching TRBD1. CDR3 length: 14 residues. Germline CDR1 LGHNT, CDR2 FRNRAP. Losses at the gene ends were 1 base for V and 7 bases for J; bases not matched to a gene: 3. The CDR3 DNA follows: TGTGCTAGTGGTTTGGGGACAGGGAGGAACATTCAGTACTTC. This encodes CASGLGTGRNIQYF.

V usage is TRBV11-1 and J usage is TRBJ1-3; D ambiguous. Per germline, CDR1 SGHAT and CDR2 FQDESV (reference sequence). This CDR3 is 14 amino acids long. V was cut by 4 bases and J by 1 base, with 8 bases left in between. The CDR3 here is CASSSTLSGNTIYF. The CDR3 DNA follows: TGTGCCAGCAGCTCGACTCTTTCTGGAAACACCATATATTTT.

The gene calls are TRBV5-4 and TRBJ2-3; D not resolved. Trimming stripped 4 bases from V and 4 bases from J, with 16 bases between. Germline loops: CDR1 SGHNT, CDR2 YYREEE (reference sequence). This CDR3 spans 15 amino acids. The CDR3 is CASSPSRPRPDTQYF. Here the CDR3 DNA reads TGTGCCAGCAGCCCTTCGAGACCCCGGCCAGATACGCAGTATTTT.

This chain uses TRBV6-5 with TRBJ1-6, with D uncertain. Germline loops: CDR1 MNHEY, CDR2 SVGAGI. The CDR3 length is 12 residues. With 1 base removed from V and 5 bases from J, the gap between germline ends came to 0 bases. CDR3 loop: CASSYYNSPLHF. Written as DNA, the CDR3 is TGTGCCAGCAGTTACTATAATTCACCCCTCCACTTT.

The CDR3 sequence is CASWPGPSGRELFF. In DNA form, the CDR3 reads TGTGCCAGCTGGCCCGGACCCTCGGGGCGGGAGCTGTTTTTT. The genes are TRBV25-1 and TRBJ2-2; D could derive from TRBD1 or TRBD2 (5 bases each). The CDR3 consists of 14 residues. Trimming removed 8 bases from V and 9 bases from J, with 19 bases in between. Germline V CDR1 and CDR2: MGHDK, SYGVNS. The full variable domain, rest sourced from reference TRBV25-1 and TRBJ2-2, is EADIYQTPRYLVIGTGKKITLECSQTMGHDKMYWYQQDPGMELHLIHYSYGVNSTEKGDLSSESTVSRIRTEHFPLTLESARPSHTSQYLCASWPGPSGRELFFGEGSRLTVL.

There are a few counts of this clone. DNA of the CDR3: TGTGCCAGCAGTGAAGGTCTAGCAGGCACCGGGGAGCTGTTTTTT. Translation: CASSEGLAGTGELFF. The rearrangement uses TRBV2 and TRBJ2-2, with a weak D call TRBD2 (5 bases). With 1 base removed from V and 4 bases from J, the gap between germline ends came to 10 bases. The CDR3 is 15 amino acids. Per germline, CDR1 SNHLY and CDR2 FYNNEI.

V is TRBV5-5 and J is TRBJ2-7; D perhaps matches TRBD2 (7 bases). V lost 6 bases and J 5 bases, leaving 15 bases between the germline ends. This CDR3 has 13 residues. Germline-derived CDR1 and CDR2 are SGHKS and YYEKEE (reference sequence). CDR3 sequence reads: CASTGGPGDEQYF. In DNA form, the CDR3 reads TGTGCCAGCACCGGGGGGCCCGGCGACGAGCAGTACTTC.

The CDR3 spells CASSIGGRQGAYNEQFF. CDR3 in DNA: TGTGCCAGTAGTATAGGAGGTCGGCAGGGCGCCTACAATGAGCAGTTCTTC. This chain links TRBV19 with TRBJ2-1; a possible D gene is TRBD1 (5 bases). The V gene's germline CDR1 is LNHDA and CDR2 SQIVND (reference sequence). Between the trimmed V and J ends, which lost 1 base and 2 bases, there was a span of 15 bases. This CDR3 is 17 amino acids long.

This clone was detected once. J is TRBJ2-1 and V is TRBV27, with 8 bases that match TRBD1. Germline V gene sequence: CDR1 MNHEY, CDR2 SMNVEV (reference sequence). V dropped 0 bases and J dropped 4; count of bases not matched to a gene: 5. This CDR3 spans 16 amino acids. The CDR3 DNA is TGTGCCAGCAGTTTATCGACAGGGGACCTTTACAATGAGCAGTTCTTC. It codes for CASSLSTGDLYNEQFF.

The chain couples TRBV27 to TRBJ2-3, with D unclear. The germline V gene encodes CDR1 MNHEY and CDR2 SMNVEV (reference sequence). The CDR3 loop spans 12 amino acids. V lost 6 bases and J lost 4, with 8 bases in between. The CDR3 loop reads CASSRVADTQYF. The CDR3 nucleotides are TGTGCCAGCAGCCGAGTGGCAGATACGCAGTATTTT.

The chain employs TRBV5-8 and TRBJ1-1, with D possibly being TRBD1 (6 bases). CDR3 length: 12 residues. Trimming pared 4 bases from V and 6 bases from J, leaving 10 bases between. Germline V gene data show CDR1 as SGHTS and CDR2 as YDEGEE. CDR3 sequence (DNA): TGTGCCAGCAGCACCGGGACATCTGAAGCTTTCTTT. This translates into CASSTGTSEAFF.

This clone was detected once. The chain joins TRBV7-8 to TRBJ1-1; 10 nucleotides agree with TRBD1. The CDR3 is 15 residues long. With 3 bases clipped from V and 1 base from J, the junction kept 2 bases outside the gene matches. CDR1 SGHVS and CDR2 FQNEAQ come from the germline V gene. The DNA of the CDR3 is TGTGCCAGCAGCTTCCGGACAGGGGGGAACACTGAAGCTTTCTTT. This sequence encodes CASSFRTGGNTEAFF.

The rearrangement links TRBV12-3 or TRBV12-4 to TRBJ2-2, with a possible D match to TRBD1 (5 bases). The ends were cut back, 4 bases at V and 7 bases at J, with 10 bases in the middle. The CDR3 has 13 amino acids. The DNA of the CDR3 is TGTGCCAGCAGTTCCCTAGGGGTCGGGGAGCTGTTTTTT. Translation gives CASSSLGVGELFF.

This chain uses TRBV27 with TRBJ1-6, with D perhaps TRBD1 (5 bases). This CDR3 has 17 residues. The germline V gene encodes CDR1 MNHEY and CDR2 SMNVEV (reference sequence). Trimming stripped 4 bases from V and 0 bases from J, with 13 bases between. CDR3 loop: CASSSLGASSYNSPLHF. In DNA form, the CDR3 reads TGTGCCAGCAGTTCCCTCGGGGCGAGCTCCTATAATTCACCCCTCCACTTT.

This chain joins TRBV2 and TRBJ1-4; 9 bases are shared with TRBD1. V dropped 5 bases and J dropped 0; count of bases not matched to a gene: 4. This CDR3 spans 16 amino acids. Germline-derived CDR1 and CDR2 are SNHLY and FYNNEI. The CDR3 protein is CASSMDRGPTNEKLFF. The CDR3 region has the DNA TGTGCCAGCAGTATGGACAGGGGCCCAACTAATGAAAAACTGTTTTTT.

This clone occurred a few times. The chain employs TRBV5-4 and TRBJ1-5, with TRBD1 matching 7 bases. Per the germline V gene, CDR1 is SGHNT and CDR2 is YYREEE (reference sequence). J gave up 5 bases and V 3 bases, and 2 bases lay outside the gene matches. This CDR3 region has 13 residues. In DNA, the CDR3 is TGTGCCAGCAGCTCAGGGGGGGATCAGCCCCAGCATTTT. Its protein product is CASSSGGDQPQHF.

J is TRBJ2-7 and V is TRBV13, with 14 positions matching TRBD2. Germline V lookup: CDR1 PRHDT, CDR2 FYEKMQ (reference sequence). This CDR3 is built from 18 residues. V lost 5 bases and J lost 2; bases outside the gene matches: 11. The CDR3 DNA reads TGTGCCAGCAGCCCTCGGACTAGCGGGGGGCTAGTCGCCTACGAGCAGTACTTC. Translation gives CASSPRTSGGLVAYEQYF.

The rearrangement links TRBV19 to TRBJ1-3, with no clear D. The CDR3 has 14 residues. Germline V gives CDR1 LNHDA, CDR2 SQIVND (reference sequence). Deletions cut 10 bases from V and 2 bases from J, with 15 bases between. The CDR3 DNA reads TGTGCCACCACGATGTCGGGCGCTGGAAACACCATATATTTT. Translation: CATTMSGAGNTIYF. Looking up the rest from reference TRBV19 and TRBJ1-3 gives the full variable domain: DGGITQSPKYLFRKEGQNVTLSCEQNLNHDAMYWYRQDPGQGLRLIYYSQIVNDFQKGDIAEGYSVSREKKESFPLTVTSAQKNPTAFYLCATTMSGAGNTIYFGEGSWLTVV.

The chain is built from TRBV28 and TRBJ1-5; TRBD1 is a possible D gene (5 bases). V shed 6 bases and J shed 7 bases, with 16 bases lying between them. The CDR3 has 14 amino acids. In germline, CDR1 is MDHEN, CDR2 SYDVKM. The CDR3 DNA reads TGTGCCAGCAGCCCGGGACGGTGGGAGCAGCCCCAGCATTTT. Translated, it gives CASSPGRWEQPQHF.

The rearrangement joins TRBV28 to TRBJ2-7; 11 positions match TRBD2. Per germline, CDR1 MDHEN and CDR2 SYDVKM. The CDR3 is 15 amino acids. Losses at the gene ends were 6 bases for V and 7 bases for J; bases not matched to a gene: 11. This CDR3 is CASSPLSGGAVEQYF. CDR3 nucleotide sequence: TGTGCCAGCAGCCCACTTAGCGGGGGGGCGGTAGAGCAGTACTTC.

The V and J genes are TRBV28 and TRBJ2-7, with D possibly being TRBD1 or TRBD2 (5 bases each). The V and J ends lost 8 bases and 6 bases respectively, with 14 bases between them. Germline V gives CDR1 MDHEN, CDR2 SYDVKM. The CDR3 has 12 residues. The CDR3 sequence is CASGTGTAEQYF. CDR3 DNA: TGTGCCAGCGGAACCGGGACGGCCGAGCAGTACTTC. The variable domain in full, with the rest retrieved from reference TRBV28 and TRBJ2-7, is DVKVTQSSRYLVKRTGEKVFLECVQDMDHENMFWYRQDPGLGLRLIYFSYDVKMKEKGDIPEGYSVSREKKERFSLILESASTNQTSMYLCASGTGTAEQYFGPGTRLTVT.

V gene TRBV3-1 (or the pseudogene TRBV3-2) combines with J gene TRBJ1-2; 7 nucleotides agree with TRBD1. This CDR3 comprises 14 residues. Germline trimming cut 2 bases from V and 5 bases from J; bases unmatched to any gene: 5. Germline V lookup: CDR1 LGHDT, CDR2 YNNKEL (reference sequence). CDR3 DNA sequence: TGTGCCAGCAGCCAACCGACAGGGTTTTATGGCTACACCTTC. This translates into CASSQPTGFYGYTF.

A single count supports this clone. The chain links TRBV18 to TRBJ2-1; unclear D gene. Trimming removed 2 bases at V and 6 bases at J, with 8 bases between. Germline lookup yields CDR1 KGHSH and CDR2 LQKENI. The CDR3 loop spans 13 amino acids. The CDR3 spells CASSPERFNEQFF. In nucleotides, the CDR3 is TGTGCCAGCTCACCAGAACGCTTCAATGAGCAGTTCTTC.

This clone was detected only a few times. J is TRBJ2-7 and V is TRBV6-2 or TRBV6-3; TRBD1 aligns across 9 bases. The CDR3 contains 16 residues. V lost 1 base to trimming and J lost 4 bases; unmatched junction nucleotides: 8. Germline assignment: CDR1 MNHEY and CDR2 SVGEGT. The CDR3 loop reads CASSYLSGTGIYEQYF. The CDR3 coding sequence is TGTGCCAGCAGTTACTTGTCAGGGACAGGGATTTACGAGCAGTACTTC.

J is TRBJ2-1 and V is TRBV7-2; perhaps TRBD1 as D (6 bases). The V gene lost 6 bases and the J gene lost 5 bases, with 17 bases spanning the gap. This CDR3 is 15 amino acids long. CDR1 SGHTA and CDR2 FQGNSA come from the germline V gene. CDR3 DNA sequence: TGTGCCAGCAGTGCCAGGGGATTGGGGGACAATGAGCAGTTCTTC. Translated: CASSARGLGDNEQFF.